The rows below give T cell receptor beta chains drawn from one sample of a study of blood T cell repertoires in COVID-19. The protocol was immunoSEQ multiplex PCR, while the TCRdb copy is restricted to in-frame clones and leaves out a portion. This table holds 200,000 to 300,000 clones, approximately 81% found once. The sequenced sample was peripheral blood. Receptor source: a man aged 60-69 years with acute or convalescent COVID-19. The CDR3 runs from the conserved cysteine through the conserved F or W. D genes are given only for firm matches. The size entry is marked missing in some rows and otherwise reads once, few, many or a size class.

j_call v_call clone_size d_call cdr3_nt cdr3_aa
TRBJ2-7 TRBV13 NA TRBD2 TGTGCCAGCAGCTTAGGGGGGGCTAGCGGGATCCCCTACGAGCAGTACTTC CASSLGGASGIPYEQYF
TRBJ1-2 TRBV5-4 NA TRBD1 TGTGCCAGCAGCCCCGGACAGGGTTATGGCTACACCTTC CASSPGQGYGYTF
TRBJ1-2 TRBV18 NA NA TGTGCCAGCTCACCGGAGGGGCGAAGCTATGGCTACACCTTC CASSPEGRSYGYTF
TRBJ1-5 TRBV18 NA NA TGTGCCAGCTCACGAAGGGCGGGTGGGGATCAGCCCCAGCATTTT CASSRRAGGDQPQHF
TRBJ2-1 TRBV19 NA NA TGTGCCAGTAGTATCGACAGGTTGAGCTCCTACAATGAGCAGTTCTTC CASSIDRLSSYNEQFF
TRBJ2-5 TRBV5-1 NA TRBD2 TGCGCCAGCAGCTTGGGACTAGCGGAGCCCCAAGAGACCCAGTACTTC CASSLGLAEPQETQYF
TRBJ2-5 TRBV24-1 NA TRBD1 TGTGCCACCAGTGATGCGGGACAGGGCCAAGAGACCCAGTACTTC CATSDAGQGQETQYF
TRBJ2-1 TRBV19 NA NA TGTGCCAGTAGTATTAAGGCGGTTTACAATGAGCAGTTCTTC CASSIKAVYNEQFF
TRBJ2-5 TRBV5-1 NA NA TGCGCCAGCAGCTTGGGCAGGGGTGGGGAAGAGACCCAGTACTTC CASSLGRGGEETQYF
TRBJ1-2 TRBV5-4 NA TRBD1 TGTGCCAGCAGCTTGGAAGGGGACAGGGCTAACTATGGCTACACCTTC CASSLEGDRANYGYTF
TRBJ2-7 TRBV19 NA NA TGTGCCAGTAGTATTCCCCCGTTCAGGCCTGCCTACGAGCAGTACTTC CASSIPPFRPAYEQYF
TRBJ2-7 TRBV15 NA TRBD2 TGTGCCACCAGCAGGAACCCCCGGGCTAGCGGGAAGACTTACGAGCAGTACTTC CATSRNPRASGKTYEQYF
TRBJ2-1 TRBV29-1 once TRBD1 TGCAGCGTCCCGGGACAGGGCTATGAGCAGTTCTTC CSVPGQGYEQFF
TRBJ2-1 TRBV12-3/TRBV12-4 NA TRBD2 TGTGCCAGCAGGCCGGGGGGGCTTGGACAGTTCTTC CASRPGGLGQFF
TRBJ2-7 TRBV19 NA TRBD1 TGTGCCAGTAGTACTTCGACAGGGACCTACGAGCAGTACTTC CASSTSTGTYEQYF
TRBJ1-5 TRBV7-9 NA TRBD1 TGTGCCAGCAGCTTAGGTCACCGGGACAGGGGACTAAATCAGCCCCAGCATTTT CASSLGHRDRGLNQPQHF
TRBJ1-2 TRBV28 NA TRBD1 TGTGCCAGCAGTTCTTACAGGGGGCGTGGTGGCTACACCTTC CASSSYRGRGGYTF
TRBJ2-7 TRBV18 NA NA TGTGCCAGCTCACCAGACTCCGGGACACCCTACGAGCAGTACTTC CASSPDSGTPYEQYF
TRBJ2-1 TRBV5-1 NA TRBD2 TGCGCCAGCAGCCTGAAGCGGGGTACCTACAATGAGCAGTTCTTC CASSLKRGTYNEQFF
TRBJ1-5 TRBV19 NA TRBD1 TGTGCCAGCCGCCTAGGACAGGCGATTAGCAATCAGCCCCAGCATTTT CASRLGQAISNQPQHF
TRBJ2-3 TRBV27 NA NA TGTGCCAGCAGTAACGGGATCCTATACGATACGCAGTATTTT CASSNGILYDTQYF
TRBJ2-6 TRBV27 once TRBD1 TGTGCCAGCAGTCATGACAGGGGGTGGGGGGAATCTGGGGCCAACGTCCTGACTTTC CASSHDRGWGESGANVLTF
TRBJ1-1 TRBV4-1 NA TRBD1 TGCGCCAGCAGCCTAGGACAGGGGGCATACACTGAAGCTTTCTTT CASSLGQGAYTEAFF
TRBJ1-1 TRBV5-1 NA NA TGCGCCAGCAGCTTGGCCGCGGGGACTGAAGCTTTCTTT CASSLAAGTEAFF
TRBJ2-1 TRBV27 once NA TGTGCCAGCAGTTTGAGGGGCGGGAAGGGCAATGAGCAGTTCTTC CASSLRGGKGNEQFF
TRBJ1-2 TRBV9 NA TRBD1 TGTGCCAGCAGCCCCGGACAGGGGCACCAAGTCTATGGCTACACCTTC CASSPGQGHQVYGYTF
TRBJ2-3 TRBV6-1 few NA TGTGCCAGCAGTGAGCCGGTGTATCAATTCACAGATACGCAGTATTTT CASSEPVYQFTDTQYF
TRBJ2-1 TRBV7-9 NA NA TGTGCCAGCAGCTTACCGGGGGACAGAACTCACAATGAGCAGTTCTTC CASSLPGDRTHNEQFF
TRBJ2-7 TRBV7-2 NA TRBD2 TGTGCCAGCAGCTTATCGGCTAGCGGGAGGGCTCGGGGAGAGCAGTACTTC CASSLSASGRARGEQYF
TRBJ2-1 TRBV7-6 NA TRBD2 TGTGCCAGCAGCTTATTAGCGGGGGGAGGCAATGAGCAGTTCTTC CASSLLAGGGNEQFF
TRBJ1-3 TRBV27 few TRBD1 TGTGCCAGCAGTTTAGGTCAGGGGGTAGGAAACACCATATATTTT CASSLGQGVGNTIYF
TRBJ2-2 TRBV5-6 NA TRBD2 TGTGCCAGCAGCCCCTTGGGACTAGCGGGAGGGAAAGTCACCGGGGAGCTGTTTTTT CASSPLGLAGGKVTGELFF
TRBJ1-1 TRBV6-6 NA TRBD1 TGTGCCAGCATCTCCGCCCCGGACAGGGAGAGAGCTTTCTTT CASISAPDRERAFF
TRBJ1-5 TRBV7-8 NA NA TGTGCCAGCAGCTTAGGTACGGGCAATCAGCCCCAGCATTTT CASSLGTGNQPQHF
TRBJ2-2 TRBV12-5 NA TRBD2 TGTGCTAGTGGAACGGCGGGACTAGCGGGAGGCACCGGGGAGCTGTTTTTT CASGTAGLAGGTGELFF
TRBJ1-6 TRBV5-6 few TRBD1 TGTGCCAGCAGCTTGGTGTCAGGGGGGACCTCCTATAATTCACCCCTCCACTTT CASSLVSGGTSYNSPLHF
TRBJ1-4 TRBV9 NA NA TGTGCCAGCAGCCCAGGTGCGGGGAAACTGTTTTTT CASSPGAGKLFF
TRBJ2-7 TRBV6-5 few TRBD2 TGTGCCAGCAGTTCCGCCGGGGGGGGCTCCTACGAGCAGTACTTC CASSSAGGGSYEQYF
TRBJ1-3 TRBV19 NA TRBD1 TGTGCCAGTAGTGCCCGGACAGGGAGCTCTGGAAACACCATATATTTT CASSARTGSSGNTIYF
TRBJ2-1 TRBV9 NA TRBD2 TGTGCCAGCAGCGTAGGAGCGGGGTGGGTCAATGAGCAGTTCTTC CASSVGAGWVNEQFF
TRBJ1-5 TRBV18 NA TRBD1 TGTGCCAGCTCGCCCGGACAGGGGATAAGCAATCAGCCCCAGCATTTT CASSPGQGISNQPQHF
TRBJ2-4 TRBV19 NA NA TGTGCCAGTAGTATTGGATGGGGGCGGAACATTCAGTACTTC CASSIGWGRNIQYF
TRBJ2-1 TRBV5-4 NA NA TGTGCCAGCAGCTTATCAGCGACCTACAATGAGCAGTTCTTC CASSLSATYNEQFF
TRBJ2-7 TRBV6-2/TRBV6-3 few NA TGTGCCAGCAGCCTCACAGGGATCTACGAGCAGTACTTC CASSLTGIYEQYF
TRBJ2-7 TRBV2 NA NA TGTGCCAGCAGTGAACGGCAATCAGACTACTACGAGCAGTACTTC CASSERQSDYYEQYF
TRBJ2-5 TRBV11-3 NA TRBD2 TGTGCCAGCAGCCGCGGCGGGGGAGTAGGTGTGGCAGAGACCCAGTACTTC CASSRGGGVGVAETQYF
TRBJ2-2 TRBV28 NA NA TGTGCCAGCAGTTTCCGCAGGGTGGGTGACACCGGGGAGCTGTTTTTT CASSFRRVGDTGELFF
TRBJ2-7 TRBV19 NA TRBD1 TGTGCCAGTAGTCCGGGACAGGGGATTGAGCAGTACTTC CASSPGQGIEQYF
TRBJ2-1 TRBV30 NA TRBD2 TGTGCCTGGAGCCGCAGCGGGGGGGGGCTACGGTTCTTC CAWSRSGGGLRFF
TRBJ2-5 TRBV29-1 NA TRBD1 TGCAGCGTTATGAATGGCTACAGGGGGCCACGGGAGACCCAGTACTTC CSVMNGYRGPRETQYF